This entry lists 5 T cell receptor beta chains sequenced from one sample in a study of CD8 T cells in Susac syndrome. RNA in amounts of roughly 0.45 to 1 ug was reverse transcribed with random hexamers. A single record per CDR3 protein comes from TCRdb applying MiXCR to the immunoSEQ multiplex PCR reads. The data show some 200,000 distinct CDR3 sequences, with 91% seen just once and approximately 0.086% held by the top ten. Sequenced material: CD4+ T cells from PBMCs. All receptors derive from a human donor with Susac syndrome.

The chain combines TRBV28 with TRBJ2-7, with TRBD1 matching over 8 bases. The germline gives CDR1 MDHEN, CDR2 SYDVKM. Trimming took 8 bases from V and 2 from J; bases not matched to a gene: 5. The CDR3 totals 13 residues. Here the CDR3 reads CASLGQDTYEQYF. In nucleotides, the CDR3 is TGTGCCAGCTTGGGACAGGATACCTACGAGCAGTACTTC.

The V call is TRBV10-1, the J call TRBJ2-7, with 8 bases fitting TRBD1. CDR1 is WNHNN, CDR2 SYGVQD, per germline (reference sequence). V shed 2 bases, J shed 2 bases, and the junction held 5 bases outside the gene matches. The CDR3 length is 15 residues. This CDR3 is CASSEGTGATYEQYF. The CDR3, as DNA: TGCGCCAGCAGTGAGGGGACAGGAGCAACCTACGAGCAGTACTTC.

V usage is TRBV29-1 and J usage is TRBJ2-1; 8 bases are shared with TRBD2. Germline V gives CDR1 SQVTM, CDR2 ANQGSEA. The V gene end was trimmed by 7 bases and the J gene end by 8 bases; junction bases not matched to a gene: 7. The CDR3 runs 12 residues. Here the CDR3 DNA reads TGCAGCGGCCGAAGCGGGAGCCATGAGCAGTTCTTC. The encoded protein is CSGRSGSHEQFF.

The V gene is TRBV18, the J gene TRBJ2-2, with D tentatively TRBD1 or TRBD2 (5 bases each). V shed 3 bases and J shed 4 bases, with 12 bases lying between them. The CDR3 contains 15 residues. Germline values: CDR1 KGHSH, CDR2 LQKENI. CDR3 residues: CASSPSGTITGELFF. DNA of the CDR3: TGTGCCAGCTCACCTTCCGGGACGATCACCGGGGAGCTGTTTTTT.

V is TRBV27 and J is TRBJ1-6; D is uncertain. The germline CDR1 and CDR2 sequences are MNHEY and SMNVEV (reference sequence). Trimming took 6 bases from V and 7 from J, leaving 13 bases between them. This CDR3 has 14 residues. The CDR3 DNA sequence: TGTGCCAGCAGCTTCCGAAGTGGAAATTCACCCCTCCACTTT. Its protein product is CASSFRSGNSPLHF.